This T cell receptor beta chain was profiled in a study of T cells in Graves' hyperthyroidism and ophthalmopathy. Study-level results: Ophthalmopathy cases were set apart from stable hyperthyroidism by a 13 V-J model.

This clonotype was seen many times. As yet, its antigen is unknown. Amplified regions were TCR beta CDR3 sequences from RNA transcripts. With the HTBI primer set, the TCR CDR3 went through a first round of RT-PCR. Using its own MiXCR run on the multiplex PCR reads, TCRdb lists one record per CDR3 protein. The table includes 550,000 to 600,000 distinct CDR3 sequences, about 14% detected once. Investigators excluded patients with uncontrolled infection, other autoimmune disease, pregnancy or lactation. The sequence came from a woman between 18 and 29 years old with Graves' ophthalmopathy. The sequenced sample was blood.

The CDR3 DNA is TGCAGTGCTAGAGAGGGGGGAGGAGGAAACGAAAAACTGTTTTTT. This encodes CSAREGGGGNEKLFF. V and J are TRBV20-1 and TRBJ1-4; D perhaps matches TRBD1 (5 bases). V lost 0 bases, J lost 8 bases, and 16 bases lay in between. The germline gives CDR1 DFQATT, CDR2 SNEGSKA (reference sequence). The CDR3 totals 15 residues.